This entry concerns a single T cell receptor beta chain. These data come from a study of blood T cell repertoires in COVID-19. The J segment lost 7 bases and the V segment lost 4 bases, leaving 16 bases of the junction unmatched. CDR3 length equals 17 residues. CDR1 is SGHRS, CDR2 YFSETQ, per germline. The repertoire was sequenced with immunoSEQ multiplex PCR; TCRdb's copy has only in-frame clones and lacks some. Of 200,000 or so clones listed, roughly 90% are singletons. The material sequenced was peripheral blood. The chain uses TRBV5-1 and TRBJ1-4; 7 bases map to TRBD1. The TCR was taken from a man aged 55-75 years with COVID-19, enrolled during active disease. The DNA of the CDR3 is TGCGCCAGCAGCGTCCGACCCACAGGGGTGGGGGCTGAAAAACTGTTTTTT. This encodes CASSVRPTGVGAEKLFF.